The next 17 T cell receptor beta chains were all read from a single sample in a study of OX40 agonist ivuxolimab in advanced cancers. Some clones are missing from TCRdb's copy, which holds only in-frame ones; the method was immunoSEQ multiplex PCR. The table records some 65,000 clones, around 90% of them present only once. Sequenced here: CD4+ or CD8+ T cells sorted from blood, sampled in a trial of the OX40 agonist ivuxolimab. All receptors derive from an adult with an advanced solid tumor such as melanoma, head and neck, liver or kidney cancer.

The V gene is TRBV28, the J gene TRBJ2-7; D gene uncertain. This CDR3 has 16 amino acids. Germline V CDR1 and CDR2: MDHEN, SYDVKM. V lost 8 bases and J 4 bases, leaving 24 bases between the germline ends. The CDR3 DNA reads as TGTGCCAGCCGACCGATTACGGGCGCTGGGCCATACGAGCAGTACTTC. As protein: CASRPITGAGPYEQYF.

The CDR3 DNA sequence: TGCGCCAGCAGCCAGGGACAGGGGGCAACGTACGGCTACACCTTC. Protein product: CASSQGQGATYGYTF. This chain connects TRBV5-1 to TRBJ1-2; 12 bases match TRBD1. Germline CDR1 and CDR2: SGHRS and YFSETQ. J lost 8 bases, V lost 4 bases, and 9 bases had no gene match. There are 15 residues in the CDR3.

This chain links TRBV7-9 with TRBJ2-1, with 7 nucleotides matching TRBD1. The CDR3 has 13 residues. Germline CDR1 SEHNR, CDR2 FQNEAQ (reference sequence). The trim removed 3 bases at V and 7 bases at J, leaving 3 bases unmatched. The CDR3 loop reads CASSFPDRNEQFF. The CDR3, as DNA: TGTGCCAGCAGCTTCCCGGACAGGAATGAGCAGTTCTTC.

The chain recombines TRBV11-2 with TRBJ2-7; D tentatively reads TRBD1 or TRBD2 (6 bases each). This CDR3 contains 15 residues. Trimming took 5 bases from V and 4 from J, leaving 18 bases between them. The germline V gene encodes CDR1 SGHAT and CDR2 FQNNGV. The CDR3: CASSRGPGALYEQYF. In DNA, the CDR3 is TGTGCCAGCAGCCGGGGGCCAGGGGCCCTATACGAGCAGTACTTC.

The V gene is TRBV19, the J gene TRBJ2-1, with 12 bases fitting TRBD2. V trimming: 3 bases; J trimming: 7 bases; junction bases outside the gene matches: 7. CDR1 LNHDA and CDR2 SQIVND come from the germline V gene (reference sequence). The CDR3 consists of 16 residues. CDR3 coding DNA: TGTGCCAGTAGTATCTTCCCTAGCGGGGGGGCTAATGAGCAGTTCTTC. It codes for CASSIFPSGGANEQFF. The full variable domain, in which reference TRBV19 and TRBJ2-1 provide the parts outside the CDR3, is DGGITQSPKYLFRKEGQNVTLSCEQNLNHDAMYWYRQDPGQGLRLIYYSQIVNDFQKGDIAEGYSVSREKKESFPLTVTSAQKNPTAFYLCASSIFPSGGANEQFFGPGTRLTVL.

This sequence joins TRBV27 and TRBJ1-2, with 8 bases fitting TRBD1. After removal of 6 bases from V and 2 bases from J, the junction contained 8 bases not matched to a gene. The CDR3 has 15 amino acids. Germline CDR1 MNHEY, CDR2 SMNVEV (reference sequence). The CDR3, as DNA: TGTGCCAGCAGCCCGGGGAGACAGGGGAACTATGGCTACACCTTC. It codes for CASSPGRQGNYGYTF.

The chain recombines TRBV6-1 with TRBJ1-2; no reliable D call. The CDR3 runs 14 residues. With 1 base removed from V and 1 base from J, the gap between germline ends came to 7 bases. The germline V gene encodes CDR1 MNHNS and CDR2 SASEGT. CDR3 bases: TGTGCCAGCAGTGAAGGACCTCTTAACTATGGCTACACCTTC. The encoded protein is CASSEGPLNYGYTF.

This chain uses TRBV5-6 with TRBJ2-7; D gene uncertain. This CDR3 comprises 14 residues. V lost 0 bases and J 1 base, leaving 8 bases between the germline ends. The germline CDR1 and CDR2 sequences are SGHDT and YYEEEE. This CDR3 reads CASSLGLESYEQYF. The CDR3 DNA follows: TGTGCCAGCAGCTTGGGGCTCGAGTCCTACGAGCAGTACTTC.

This clone was seen a few times. J is TRBJ1-5 and V is TRBV6-1; D remains unclear. Germline V gives CDR1 MNHNS, CDR2 SASEGT. V was shortened by 2 bases and J by 2 bases, with 7 bases between the two germline ends. CDR3 length equals 14 residues. CDR3 amino acids: CASSERRGNQPQHF. The CDR3 DNA is TGTGCCAGCAGTGAAAGAAGGGGCAATCAGCCCCAGCATTTT.

This rearrangement joins TRBV5-1 to TRBJ2-7; 7 bases match TRBD2. This CDR3 comprises 12 residues. Per the germline V gene, CDR1 is SGHRS and CDR2 is YFSETQ. Trimming removed 4 bases from V and 7 bases from J; junction bases left unmatched: 5. CDR3 bases: TGCGCCAGCAGCCCCGGGGGAGGGGAGCAGTACTTC. Residues: CASSPGGGEQYF.

The rearrangement uses TRBV4-2 and TRBJ1-6; D is perhaps TRBD1 (5 bases). Per germline, CDR1 LGHNA and CDR2 YNFKEQ. This CDR3 contains 19 residues. Trimming left V 0 bases short and J 5 bases short, with 20 bases between. CDR3 loop: CASSQDTPGLTSDNSPLHF. In DNA form, the CDR3 reads TGTGCCAGCAGCCAAGATACGCCAGGGTTGACGTCGGATAATTCACCCCTCCACTTT.

This chain uses TRBV9 with TRBJ2-1; TRBD1 matches 9 bases. CDR1 and CDR2 from the germline V gene are SGDLS and YYNGEE. CDR3 size: 14 residues. Trimming at V came to 2 bases and at J to 6 bases, leaving 3 bases not matched to a gene. CDR3 in DNA: TGTGCCAGCAGCGTCCTGGGACAGGGCAATGAGCAGTTCTTC. It specifies CASSVLGQGNEQFF.

This sequence joins TRBV9 and TRBJ1-1, with D possibly matching TRBD1 (5 bases). Germline V CDR1 and CDR2: SGDLS, YYNGEE. The CDR3 is 16 amino acids. Trimming cost V 0 bases and J 3 bases, with 15 bases left between them. The CDR3 spells CASSVGGVGRDTEAFF. The CDR3 DNA follows: TGTGCCAGCAGCGTAGGAGGGGTCGGGAGAGACACTGAAGCTTTCTTT.

A few counts support this clone. Other DNA sequences in the sample encode the same CDR3. The V gene is TRBV27, the J gene TRBJ1-5; tentatively, D is TRBD1 (5 bases). V gave up 0 bases and J gave up 6 bases, with 6 bases separating them. The germline gives CDR1 MNHEY, CDR2 SMNVEV (reference sequence). The CDR3 contains 13 residues. CDR3 sequence: CASSLSGGQPQHF. CDR3 nucleotides: TGTGCCAGCAGTTTATCCGGGGGTCAGCCCCAGCATTTT.

The CDR3 reads CASGAAGNTIYF. The CDR3 nucleotides are TGTGCCAGCGGGGCGGCGGGAAACACCATATATTTT. The rearrangement uses TRBV6-5 and TRBJ1-3; possibly TRBD1 for D (5 bases). Germline lookup yields CDR1 MNHEY and CDR2 SVGAGI. With 8 bases removed from V and 4 bases from J, the gap between germline ends came to 9 bases. This CDR3 is built from 12 residues.

The chain links TRBV30 to TRBJ2-1; perhaps D is TRBD1 or TRBD2 (5 bases each). CDR1 GTSNPN and CDR2 SVGIG come from the germline V gene (reference sequence). The CDR3 runs 15 residues. The V gene lost 0 bases and the J gene lost 0 bases, with 9 bases spanning the gap. The DNA for the CDR3 is TGTGCCTGGAGTGTGGGACCAGGCTCCTACAATGAGCAGTTCTTC. Protein sequence: CAWSVGPGSYNEQFF.

The chain joins TRBV6-1 to TRBJ2-2; D not resolved. The CDR3 contains 11 residues. Trimming cost V 0 bases and J 7 bases, with 0 bases left between them. Germline V gene sequence: CDR1 MNHNS, CDR2 SASEGT. Here the CDR3 DNA reads TGTGCCAGCAGTGAAGCCGGGGAGCTGTTTTTT. Translated: CASSEAGELFF.